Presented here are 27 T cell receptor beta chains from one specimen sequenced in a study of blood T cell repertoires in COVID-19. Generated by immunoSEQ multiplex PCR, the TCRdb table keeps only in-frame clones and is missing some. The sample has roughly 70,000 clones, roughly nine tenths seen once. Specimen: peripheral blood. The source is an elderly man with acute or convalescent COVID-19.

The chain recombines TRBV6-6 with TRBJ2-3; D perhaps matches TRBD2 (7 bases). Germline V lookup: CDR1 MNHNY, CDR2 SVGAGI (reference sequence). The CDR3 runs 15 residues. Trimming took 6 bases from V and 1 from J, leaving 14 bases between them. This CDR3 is CASSPTGGGTDTQYF. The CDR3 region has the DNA TGTGCCAGCAGCCCCACGGGGGGCGGCACAGATACGCAGTATTTT.

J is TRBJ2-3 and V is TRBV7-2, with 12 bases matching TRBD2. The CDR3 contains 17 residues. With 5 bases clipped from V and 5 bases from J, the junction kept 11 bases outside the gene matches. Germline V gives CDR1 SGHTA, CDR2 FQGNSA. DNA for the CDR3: TGTGCCAGCAGCCTGACTAGCGGGGGTTCGGGAAAAGATACGCAGTATTTT. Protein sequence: CASSLTSGGSGKDTQYF.

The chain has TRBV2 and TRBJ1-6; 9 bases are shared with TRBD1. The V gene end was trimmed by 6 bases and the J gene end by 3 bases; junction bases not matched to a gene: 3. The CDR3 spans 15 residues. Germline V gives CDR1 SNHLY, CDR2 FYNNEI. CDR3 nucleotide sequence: TGTGCCAGCAGGGGGGACAGGGTCTATAATTCACCCCTCCACTTT. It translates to CASRGDRVYNSPLHF.

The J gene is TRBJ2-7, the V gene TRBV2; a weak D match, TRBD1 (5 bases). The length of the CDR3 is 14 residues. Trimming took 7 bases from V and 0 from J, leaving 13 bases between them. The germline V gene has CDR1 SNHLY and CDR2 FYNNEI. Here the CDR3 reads CASMPQTGSYEQYF. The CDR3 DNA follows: TGTGCCAGCATGCCACAAACAGGCTCCTACGAGCAGTACTTC.

Here the CDR3 reads CASSKAGGGGYTF. CDR3 nucleotides: TGTGCCAGCAGCAAAGCCGGGGGGGGAGGCTACACCTTC. V is TRBV21-1 and J is TRBJ1-2. TRBV21-1 is assigned pseudogene status. This CDR3 contains 13 residues.

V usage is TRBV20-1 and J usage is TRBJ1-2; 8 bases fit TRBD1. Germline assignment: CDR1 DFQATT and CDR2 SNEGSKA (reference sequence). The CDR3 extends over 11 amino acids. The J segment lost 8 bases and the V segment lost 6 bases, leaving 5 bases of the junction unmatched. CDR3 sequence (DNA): TGCAGTGCGGACAGGGTTACAGGCTACACCTTC. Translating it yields CSADRVTGYTF.

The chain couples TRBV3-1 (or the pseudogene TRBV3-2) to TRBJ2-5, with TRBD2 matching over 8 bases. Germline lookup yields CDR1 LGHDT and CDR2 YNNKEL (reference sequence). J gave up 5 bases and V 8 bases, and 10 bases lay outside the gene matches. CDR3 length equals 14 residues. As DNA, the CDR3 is TGTGCCAGCGTCCGGGGGGGGGCTGGGGAGACCCAGTACTTC. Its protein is CASVRGGAGETQYF.

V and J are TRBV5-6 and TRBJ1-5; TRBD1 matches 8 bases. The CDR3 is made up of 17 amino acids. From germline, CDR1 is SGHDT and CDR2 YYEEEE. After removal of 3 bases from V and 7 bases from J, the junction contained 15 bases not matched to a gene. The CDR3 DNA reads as TGTGCCAGCAGCTCAGAAAGGACAGGGCTTTCTAGACAGCCCCAGCATTTT. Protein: CASSSERTGLSRQPQHF.

CDR3 amino acids: CASAPGQRLINEQFF. CDR3 DNA sequence: TGTGCCAGCGCACCGGGACAAAGGTTGATCAATGAGCAGTTCTTC. J is TRBJ2-1 and V is TRBV21-1; TRBD1 was called by the table and not checked on the DNA. TRBV21-1 is listed as a pseudogene. The CDR3 sequence is 15 residues long.

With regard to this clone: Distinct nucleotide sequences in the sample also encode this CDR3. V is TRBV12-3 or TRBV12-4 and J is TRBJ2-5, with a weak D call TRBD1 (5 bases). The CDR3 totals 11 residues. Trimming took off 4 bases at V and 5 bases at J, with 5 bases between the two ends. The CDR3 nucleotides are TGTGCCAGCAGTTCAGGGGAGACCCAGTACTTC. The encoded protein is CASSSGETQYF.

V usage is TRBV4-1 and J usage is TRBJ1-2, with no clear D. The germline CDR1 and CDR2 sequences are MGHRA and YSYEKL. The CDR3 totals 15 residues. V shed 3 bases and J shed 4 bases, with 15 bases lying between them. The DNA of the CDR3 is TGCGCCAGCAGCCAGATCGGGAGGAGATCCTATGGCTACACCTTC. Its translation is CASSQIGRRSYGYTF.

CDR3 residues: CASSFGGAQETQYF. The DNA of the CDR3 is TGTGCCAGCAGCTTCGGGGGGGCCCAAGAGACCCAGTACTTC. V and J are TRBV5-4 and TRBJ2-5, with 8 bases matching TRBD2. The V and J ends lost 2 bases and 1 base, in that order; junction bases with no gene match: 1. The CDR3 is 14 residues long. Germline loops: CDR1 SGHNT, CDR2 YYREEE (reference sequence).

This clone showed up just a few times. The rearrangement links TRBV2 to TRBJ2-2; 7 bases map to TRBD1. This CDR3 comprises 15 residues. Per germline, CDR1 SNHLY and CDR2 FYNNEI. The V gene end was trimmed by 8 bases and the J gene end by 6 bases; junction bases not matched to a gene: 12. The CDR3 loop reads CASRRQGIEAGELFF. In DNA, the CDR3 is TGTGCCAGCCGGAGACAGGGAATTGAGGCCGGGGAGCTGTTTTTT.

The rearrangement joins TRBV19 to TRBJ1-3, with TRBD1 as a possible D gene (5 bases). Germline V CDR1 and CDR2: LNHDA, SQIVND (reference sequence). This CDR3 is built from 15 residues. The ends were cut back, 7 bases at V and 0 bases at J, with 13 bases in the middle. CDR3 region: CASTPPGLSGNTIYF. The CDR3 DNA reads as TGTGCCAGTACGCCCCCAGGGCTCTCTGGAAACACCATATATTTT.

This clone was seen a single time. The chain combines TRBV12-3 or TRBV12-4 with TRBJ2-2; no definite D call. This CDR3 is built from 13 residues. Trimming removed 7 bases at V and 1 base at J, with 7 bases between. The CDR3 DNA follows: TGTGCCAGCATCAGAGGGAACACCGGGGAGCTGTTTTTT. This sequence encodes CASIRGNTGELFF.

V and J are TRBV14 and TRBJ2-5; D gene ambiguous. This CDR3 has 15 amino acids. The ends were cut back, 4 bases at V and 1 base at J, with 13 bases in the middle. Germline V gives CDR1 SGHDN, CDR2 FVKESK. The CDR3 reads CASSPSPRFQETQYF. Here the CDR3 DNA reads TGTGCCAGCAGCCCCTCACCCAGATTCCAAGAGACCCAGTACTTC.

The CDR3 protein is CATSRDRLGLYEQYF. The CDR3, as DNA: TGTGCCACCAGCAGAGACAGACTAGGGTTATACGAGCAGTACTTC. V is TRBV15 and J is TRBJ2-7; TRBD2 is a possible D gene (6 bases). V lost 0 bases, J lost 4 bases, and 13 bases lay in between. The CDR3 runs to 15 residues. Germline lookup yields CDR1 LNHNV and CDR2 YYDKDF (reference sequence).

The DNA of the CDR3 is TGTGCCAGCAGTGGCTGGGAGACAGGGGTGGGCTACACCTTC. Translated, it gives CASSGWETGVGYTF. This chain connects TRBV2 to TRBJ1-2; 8 nucleotides match TRBD1. This CDR3 has 14 amino acids. CDR1 and CDR2 (germline): SNHLY, FYNNEI. V lost 4 bases to trimming and J lost 8 bases; unmatched junction nucleotides: 9.

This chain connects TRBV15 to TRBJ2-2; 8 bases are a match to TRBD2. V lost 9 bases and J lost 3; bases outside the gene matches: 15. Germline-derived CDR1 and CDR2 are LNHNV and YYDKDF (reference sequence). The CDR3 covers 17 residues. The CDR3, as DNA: TGTGCCACGTGCCGGGGGGGGCCACAGTCGGACACCGGGGAGCTGTTTTTT. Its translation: CATCRGGPQSDTGELFF.

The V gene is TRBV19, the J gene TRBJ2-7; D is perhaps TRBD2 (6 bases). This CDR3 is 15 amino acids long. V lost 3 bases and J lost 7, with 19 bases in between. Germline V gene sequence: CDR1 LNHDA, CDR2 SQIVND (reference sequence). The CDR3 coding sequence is TGTGCCAGTAGTATGGCGGGGACCCAAAGGACGGAGCAGTACTTC. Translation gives CASSMAGTQRTEQYF. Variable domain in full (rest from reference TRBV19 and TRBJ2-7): DGGITQSPKYLFRKEGQNVTLSCEQNLNHDAMYWYRQDPGQGLRLIYYSQIVNDFQKGDIAEGYSVSREKKESFPLTVTSAQKNPTAFYLCASSMAGTQRTEQYFGPGTRLTVT.

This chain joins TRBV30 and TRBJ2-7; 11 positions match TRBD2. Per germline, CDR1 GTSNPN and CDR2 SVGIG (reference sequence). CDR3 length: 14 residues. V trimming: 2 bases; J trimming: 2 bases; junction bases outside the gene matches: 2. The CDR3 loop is CAWSPGLAAYEQYF. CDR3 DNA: TGTGCCTGGAGTCCGGGACTAGCGGCCTACGAGCAGTACTTC.

The CDR3 coding sequence is TGTGCCAGCACCGTTGGGCAGGCTGGCACTGAAGCTTTCTTT. This encodes CASTVGQAGTEAFF. V usage is TRBV5-6 and J usage is TRBJ1-1; D gene ambiguous. The CDR3 is made up of 14 amino acids. CDR1 and CDR2 from the germline V gene are SGHDT and YYEEEE. Trimming pared 6 bases from V and 4 bases from J, leaving 16 bases between.

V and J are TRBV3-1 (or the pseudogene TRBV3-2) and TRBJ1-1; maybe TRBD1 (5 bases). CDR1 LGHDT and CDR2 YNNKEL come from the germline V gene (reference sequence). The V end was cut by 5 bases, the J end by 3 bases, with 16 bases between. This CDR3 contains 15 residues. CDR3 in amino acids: CASSARGGGDTEAFF. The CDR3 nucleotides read TGTGCCAGCAGCGCCCGGGGGGGTGGAGACACTGAAGCTTTCTTT.

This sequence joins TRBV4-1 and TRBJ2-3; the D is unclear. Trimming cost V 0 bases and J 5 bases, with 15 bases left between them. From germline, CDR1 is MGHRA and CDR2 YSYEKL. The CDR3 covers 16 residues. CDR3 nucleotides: TGCGCCAGCAGCCAAGATGTACCGGTCTATGGAGATACGCAGTATTTT. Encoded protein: CASSQDVPVYGDTQYF.

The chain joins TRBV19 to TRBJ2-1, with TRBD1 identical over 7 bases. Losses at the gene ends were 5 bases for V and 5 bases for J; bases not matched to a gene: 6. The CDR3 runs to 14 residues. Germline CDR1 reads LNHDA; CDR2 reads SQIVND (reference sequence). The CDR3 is CASSFRDSNNEQFF. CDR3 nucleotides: TGTGCCAGTAGTTTCCGGGACAGCAACAATGAGCAGTTCTTC.

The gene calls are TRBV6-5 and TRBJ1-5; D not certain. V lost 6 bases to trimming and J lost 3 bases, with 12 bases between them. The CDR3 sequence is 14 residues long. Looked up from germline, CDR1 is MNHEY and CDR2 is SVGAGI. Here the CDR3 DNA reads TGTGCCAGCAGCACGGAGCACATCAATCAGCCCCAGCATTTT. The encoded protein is CASSTEHINQPQHF.

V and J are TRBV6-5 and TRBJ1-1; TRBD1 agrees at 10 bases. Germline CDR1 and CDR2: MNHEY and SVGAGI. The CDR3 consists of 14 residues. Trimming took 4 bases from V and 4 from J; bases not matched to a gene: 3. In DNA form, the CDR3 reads TGTGCCAGCAGTTCCAGGACAGGGGGCACTGAAGCTTTCTTT. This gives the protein CASSSRTGGTEAFF.